The entry that follows covers one TCR beta chain sequence. No cognate antigen has been identified for it. No clone much larger than this one lies a single base away; base qualities are absent. The record originates from a study of blood T cell repertoires in COVID-19 (dated by TCRdb to 2018 to 2021). In terms of the full investigation: Collaborator samples came from the United States, Italy and Spain and covered acute and convalescent phases of COVID-19. The material from the prospective study consisted of cDNA or gDNA derived from T cells, B-cell-depleted T cells, or PBMCs. The dataset comprised deeply sampled blood TCRbeta repertoires from subjects exposed to, actively infected with, or recovered from COVID-19. The repertoires were made available in a free public database intended to serve as a resource for research on the immune response to SARS-CoV-2. Samples were obtained from the ongoing ImmuneRACE study (first 160 participants) and from some 1,300 subjects provided by 6 global collaborators. A de-identified subject ID, COVID-19 status, age in years and sex were almost always included in the sample metadata. Where available, HLA class I and class II types were obtained from metadata supplied by the sample provider rather than from assay-based typing.

TCRbeta CDR3 regions were amplified from genomic DNA using the immunoSEQ Assay, a bias-controlled multiplex PCR. The original pipeline was this. Nucleated cell counts per sample were estimated from amplification of reference gene primers within the assay. Sequence reads were collapsed and filtered to measure the absolute abundance of every unique TCRbeta CDR3 rearrangement. For each sample, productive Simpson clonality was calculated as the square root of Simpson's diversity index over productive rearrangements. Not all clones reach the TCRdb copy of this immuneACCESS table, which keeps in-frame sequences only. Checked studies attribute under half of the gap to unresolved V genes and leave the rest unexplained. Clone size and the V and J calls come from that table; the DNA yielded D and trimming. Across this sample there are about 160,000 clones, with 65% to 80% seen only once. Around 8.1% of the sample is in the top ten clones.

Relative to germline, V is 9 bases shorter and J is 4 bases shorter, with 21 bases between their ends. The germline V gene (reference sequence) supplies CDR1 LNHDA and CDR2 SQIVND. Including the terminal cysteine and phenylalanine, the CDR3 comprises 15 residues. Only the CDR3 portion is preserved as DNA: 45 bases, with reading frame beginning at the first base. General findings and caveats noted by the study authors: The amount of clinical and demographic metadata varied by source and participant and was provided uncurated.

Whole blood was collected in K2EDTA tubes by collaborating institutions according to the institutions' own protocols. For TCRbeta analysis, collaborator samples were shipped as frozen whole blood, as isolated PBMCs, or as DNA extracted from either sample type. The rearrangement combines TRBV19 with TRBJ1-1; tentative D gene TRBD1, with 5 bases matching. The specimen was peripheral blood. The sequence was collected from a man aged 55 to 70 with acute or convalescent COVID-19. The DNA sequence follows: TGTGCCAGCACTCTCTCTCAGGGTGGTAGCACTGAAGCTTTCTTT. This gives the protein CASTLSQGGSTEAFF.